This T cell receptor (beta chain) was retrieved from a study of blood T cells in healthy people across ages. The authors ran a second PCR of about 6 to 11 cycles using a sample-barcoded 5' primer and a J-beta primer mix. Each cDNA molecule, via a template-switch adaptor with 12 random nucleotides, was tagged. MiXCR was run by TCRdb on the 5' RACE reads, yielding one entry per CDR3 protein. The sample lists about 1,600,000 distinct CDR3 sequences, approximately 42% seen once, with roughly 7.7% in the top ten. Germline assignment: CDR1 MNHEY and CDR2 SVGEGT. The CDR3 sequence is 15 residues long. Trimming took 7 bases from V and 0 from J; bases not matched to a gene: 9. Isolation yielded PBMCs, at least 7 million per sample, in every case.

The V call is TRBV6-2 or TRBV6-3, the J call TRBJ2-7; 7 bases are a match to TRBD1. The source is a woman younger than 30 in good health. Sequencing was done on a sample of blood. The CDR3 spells CASTIDRDSSYEQYF. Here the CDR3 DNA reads TGTGCCAGCACTATTGACCGGGACAGCTCCTACGAGCAGTACTTC.